This T cell receptor beta chain was sequenced during a study of response to subunit inactivated influenza vaccine. Study-wide results and caveats: Each seasonal flu vaccination may recruit only limited new T cells, authors suggested.

This clonotype has more than one count but fewer than ten. Its antigen is as yet unknown. TCRdb re-called the RT-PCR reads with MiXCR, one entry per CDR3 protein. Among 710,000 or so distinct CDR3 sequences listed, about a sixth were seen once. This CDR3 region has 16 residues. The germline V and J ends were trimmed by 6 bases and 5 bases, with 17 bases remaining between them. Germline CDR1 SNHLY, CDR2 FYNNEI. The receptor was derived from a man aged 45-60 years who received an inactivated influenza vaccine. Sample: PBMCs from blood, taken 11 to 12 days after vaccination. The V call is TRBV2, the J call TRBJ1-6, with a possible D match to TRBD1 (6 bases). CDR3 region: CASSLLRTANNSPLHF. The CDR3 coding sequence is TGTGCCAGCAGCCTACTAAGGACAGCGAATAATTCACCCCTCCACTTT. Based on the CDR3 plus reference TRBV2 and TRBJ1-6, the full variable domain is EPEVTQTPSHQVTQMGQEVILRCVPISNHLYFYWYRQILGQKVEFLVSFYNNEISEKSEIFDDQFSVERPDGSNFTLKIRSTKLEDSAMYFCASSLLRTANNSPLHFGNGTRLTVT.